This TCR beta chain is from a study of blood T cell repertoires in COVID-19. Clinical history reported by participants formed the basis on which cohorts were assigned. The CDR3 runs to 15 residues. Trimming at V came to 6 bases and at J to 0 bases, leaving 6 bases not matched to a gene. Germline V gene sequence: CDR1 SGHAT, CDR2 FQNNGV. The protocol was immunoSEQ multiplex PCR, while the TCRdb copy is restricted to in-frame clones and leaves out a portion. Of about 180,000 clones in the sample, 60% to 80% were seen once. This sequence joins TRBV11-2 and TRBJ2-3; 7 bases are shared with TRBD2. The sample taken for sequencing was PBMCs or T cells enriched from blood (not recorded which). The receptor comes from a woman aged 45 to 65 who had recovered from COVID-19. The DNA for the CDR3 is TGTGCCAGCAGTTCGCCGGGAGGAAGCACAGATACGCAGTATTTT. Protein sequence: CASSSPGGSTDTQYF.